The 28 T cell receptor beta chains reported below all come from one sample, sequenced in a study of cytomegalovirus exposure and HLA in healthy donors. Clones were sequenced by immunoSEQ multiplex PCR, and TCRdb holds only the in-frame ones, with some missing. The table shows about 140,000 clones, with roughly nine tenths occurring only once. The sample taken for sequencing was PBMCs. The receptor set was obtained from a man aged 18-30 years in good health and CMV-seronegative.

A few counts support this clone. This chain uses TRBV25-1 with TRBJ2-3; D call uncertain. Germline assignment: CDR1 MGHDK and CDR2 SYGVNS. The CDR3 is 12 residues long. V was clipped by 8 bases and J by 1 base, with 7 bases between them. CDR3 residues: CASQRGTDTQYF. Written as DNA, the CDR3 is TGTGCCAGCCAACGGGGCACAGATACGCAGTATTTT.

This clone was seen only once. This sequence joins TRBV5-8 and TRBJ2-3; 9 bases agree with TRBD1. Per germline, CDR1 SGHTS and CDR2 YDEGEE. The V segment lost 6 bases and the J segment 5 bases; nucleotides outside the gene matches: 7. The CDR3 runs 14 residues. For the CDR3, the DNA is TGTGCCAGCACCCCGGGACAGGGTAAAGATACGCAGTATTTT. Its translation: CASTPGQGKDTQYF.

This rearrangement joins TRBV7-9 to TRBJ2-1, with TRBD2 matching over 9 bases. Germline assignment: CDR1 SEHNR and CDR2 FQNEAQ (reference sequence). The CDR3 loop spans 16 amino acids. V trimming: 1 base; J trimming: 8 bases; junction bases outside the gene matches: 9. The DNA for the CDR3 is TGTGCCAGCAGCTTAGGCGGCGGGGGGGCTTTTGATGAGCAGTTCTTC. Protein: CASSLGGGGAFDEQFF.

The chain links TRBV19 to TRBJ1-4; TRBD1 agrees at 9 bases. Unmatched junction bases numbered 3, after V lost 3 bases and J lost 7 bases. This CDR3 is 14 amino acids long. The germline gives CDR1 LNHDA, CDR2 SQIVND (reference sequence). CDR3 sequence reads: CASSIQDRGEKLFF. In DNA form, the CDR3 reads TGTGCCAGTAGTATCCAGGACAGGGGTGAAAAACTGTTTTTT. Based on the CDR3 plus reference TRBV19 and TRBJ1-4, the full variable domain is DGGITQSPKYLFRKEGQNVTLSCEQNLNHDAMYWYRQDPGQGLRLIYYSQIVNDFQKGDIAEGYSVSREKKESFPLTVTSAQKNPTAFYLCASSIQDRGEKLFFGSGTQLSVL.

The V and J genes are TRBV5-1 and TRBJ2-3, with 9 bases that match TRBD1. This CDR3 has 15 amino acids. V lost 3 bases and J lost 2; bases outside the gene matches: 4. CDR1 is SGHRS, CDR2 YFSETQ, per germline. This chain's CDR3 is CASSSGTGITDTQYF. CDR3 DNA sequence: TGCGCCAGCAGCTCCGGGACAGGGATCACAGATACGCAGTATTTT.

The table lists this clone with a few counts. The chain uses TRBV10-3 and TRBJ1-5; unclear D gene. Germline values: CDR1 ENHRY, CDR2 SYGVKD. CDR3 length equals 12 residues. V was clipped by 10 bases and J by 6 bases, with 13 bases between them. The CDR3, as DNA: TGTGCCACAGGTGACCTTGGTCAGCCCCAGCATTTT. Translated, it gives CATGDLGQPQHF.

This chain joins TRBV28 and TRBJ1-2; 8 bases align to TRBD1. The germline V gene encodes CDR1 MDHEN and CDR2 SYDVKM. The J segment lost 4 bases and the V segment lost 6 bases, leaving 13 bases of the junction unmatched. The CDR3 length is 16 residues. CDR3 bases: TGTGCCAGCAGAAAGGGACCACAGGGGGTAAGCTATGGCTACACCTTC. This codes for CASRKGPQGVSYGYTF.

The CDR3 nucleotides are TGTGCCAGCGGGAGTGGAGAGCAGTTCTTC. Translated, it gives CASGSGEQFF. The rearrangement joins TRBV6-6 to TRBJ2-1; D possibly corresponds to TRBD2 (5 bases). The CDR3 length is 10 residues. V was shortened by 8 bases and J by 10 bases, with 9 bases between the two germline ends. CDR1 is MNHNY, CDR2 SVGAGI, per germline (reference sequence).

The CDR3: CASSLKIEYEQYF. The DNA of the CDR3 is TGTGCCAGCAGCTTGAAAATAGAATACGAGCAGTACTTC. This chain connects TRBV5-6 to TRBJ2-7; D gene ambiguous. The ends were cut back, 1 base at V and 4 bases at J, with 9 bases in the middle. Germline V CDR1 and CDR2: SGHDT, YYEEEE. There are 13 residues in the CDR3. Combining the CDR3 with reference TRBV5-6 and TRBJ2-7 gives the whole variable domain DAGVTQSPTHLIKTRGQQVTLRCSPKSGHDTVSWYQQALGQGPQFIFQYYEEEERQRGNFPDRFSGHQFPNYSSELNVNALLLGDSALYLCASSLKIEYEQYFGPGTRLTVT.

This clone was picked up a small number of times. This chain connects TRBV6-1 to TRBJ2-1; 9 bases map to TRBD2. J lost 8 bases, V lost 1 base, and 6 bases had no gene match. The CDR3 covers 15 residues. The germline gives CDR1 MNHNS, CDR2 SASEGT. In DNA, the CDR3 is TGTGCCAGCAGTGAAGGCGGCGGGGGGGCGCATGAGCAGTTCTTC. Its translation: CASSEGGGGAHEQFF.

The chain uses TRBV30 and TRBJ2-3; tentative D call: TRBD2 (6 bases). The CDR3 extends over 15 amino acids. Germline CDR1 is GTSNPN and CDR2 is SVGIG (reference sequence). V was cut by 2 bases and J by 0 bases, with 12 bases left in between. This CDR3 is CAWSSGDLSTDTQYF. CDR3 nucleotide sequence: TGTGCCTGGAGTTCGGGGGACCTAAGCACAGATACGCAGTATTTT.

The V gene is TRBV28, the J gene TRBJ1-2, with 7 bases that match TRBD1. Germline values: CDR1 MDHEN, CDR2 SYDVKM. V trimming: 5 bases; J trimming: 6 bases; junction bases outside the gene matches: 12. The CDR3 spans 15 residues. CDR3 nucleotide sequence: TGTGCCAGCAGTACACCCCTCCCAGGGGGGCATGGCTACACCTTC. Translating it yields CASSTPLPGGHGYTF.

This clone was observed once. J is TRBJ2-3 and V is TRBV5-1; 15 positions match TRBD2. Losses at the gene ends were 4 bases for V and 5 bases for J; bases not matched to a gene: 5. There are 16 residues in the CDR3. Germline V gene lookup returns CDR1 SGHRS and CDR2 YFSETQ. CDR3 loop: CASSPRTSGGEDTQYF. CDR3 sequence (DNA): TGCGCCAGCAGCCCTAGGACTAGCGGGGGGGAAGATACGCAGTATTTT. The full variable domain, completed using reference TRBV5-1 and TRBJ2-3, is KAGVTQTPRYLIKTRGQQVTLSCSPISGHRSVSWYQQTPGQGLQFLFEYFSETQRNKGNFPGRFSGRQFSNSRSEMNVSTLELGDSALYLCASSPRTSGGEDTQYFGPGTRLTVL.

The chain uses TRBV5-1 and TRBJ2-3; TRBD1 matches at 8 bases. Per the germline V gene, CDR1 is SGHRS and CDR2 is YFSETQ. The CDR3 loop spans 14 amino acids. V was pared by 4 bases and J by 2 bases, with 3 bases of the junction left unmatched. The CDR3 sequence is CASSHRGNTDTQYF. The CDR3, as DNA: TGCGCCAGCAGCCACAGGGGGAACACAGATACGCAGTATTTT.

The chain joins TRBV18 to TRBJ2-2; 9 bases are shared with TRBD1. The CDR3 is 16 amino acids. The ends lost 0 bases at V and 5 bases at J; junction bases unmatched: 4. Germline-derived CDR1 and CDR2 are KGHSH and LQKENI. CDR3 bases: TGTGCCAGCTCACCACCTTGGACAGGGGCGACCGGGGAGCTGTTTTTT. Translating it yields CASSPPWTGATGELFF.

This chain links TRBV10-2 with TRBJ2-2; TRBD1 might be the D (5 bases). V was clipped by 0 bases and J by 5 bases, with 13 bases between them. Germline assignment: CDR1 WSHSY and CDR2 SAAADI. The CDR3 runs to 16 residues. CDR3 residues: CASSESGAGWTGELFF. DNA for the CDR3: TGCGCCAGCAGTGAGTCAGGGGCAGGGTGGACCGGGGAGCTGTTTTTT.

On this clone: At one of its ends the junction is not consistent with the germline gene, which may arise from a read error. This sequence joins TRBV6-1 and TRBJ2-3, with 7 bases that match TRBD1. This CDR3 is 16 amino acids long. The germline CDR1 and CDR2 sequences are MNHNS and SASEGT. CDR3 amino acids: CASSEGQASRTDTQYF. CDR3 coding DNA: TGTGCCAGCAGCGAAGGACAGGCTTCGAGGACAGATACGCAGTATTTT.

CDR3 coding DNA: TGTGCCAGCAGGCTAAGCTCCTACAATGAGCAGTTCTTC. It translates to CASRLSSYNEQFF. The chain joins TRBV28 to TRBJ2-1; D gene unclear. CDR3 length: 13 amino acids. Germline V gene lookup returns CDR1 MDHEN and CDR2 SYDVKM. The V end lost 6 bases, the J end lost 0 bases, and 6 bases lay between the germline ends.

The chain has TRBV7-9 and TRBJ2-7; 10 positions match TRBD2. The CDR3 sequence is 18 residues long. Trimming removed 1 base from V and 3 bases from J; junction bases left unmatched: 12. CDR1 is SEHNR, CDR2 FQNEAQ, per germline (reference sequence). The CDR3 nucleotides read TGTGCCAGCAGCTTAGATTTCCTAGCGGGAGTCTATAACTACGAGCAGTACTTC. Protein sequence: CASSLDFLAGVYNYEQYF.

This clone was seen a few times. The chain uses TRBV19 and TRBJ2-5, with TRBD2 identical over 8 bases. V lost 9 bases to trimming and J lost 4 bases; unmatched junction nucleotides: 10. The CDR3 has 14 residues. Germline CDR1 reads LNHDA; CDR2 reads SQIVND (reference sequence). This CDR3 reads CASRSGASRETQYF. CDR3 sequence (DNA): TGTGCCAGCCGTAGCGGGGCCTCCAGAGAGACCCAGTACTTC.

The V and J genes are TRBV6-6 and TRBJ1-6; D is possibly TRBD1 (6 bases). Germline V gene data show CDR1 as MNHNY and CDR2 as SVGAGI (reference sequence). The V gene lost 2 bases and the J gene lost 7 bases, with 6 bases spanning the gap. The length of the CDR3 is 13 residues. CDR3 sequence reads: CASSYTGNSPLHF. In DNA, the CDR3 is TGTGCCAGCAGTTACACAGGGAATTCACCCCTCCACTTT.

The chain joins TRBV27 to TRBJ1-1; D call uncertain. V was cut by 6 bases and J by 0 bases, with 8 bases left in between. CDR3 length: 13 amino acids. Germline CDR1 MNHEY, CDR2 SMNVEV (reference sequence). The CDR3 DNA reads as TGTGCCAGCAGCCAAACATTGAACACTGAAGCTTTCTTT. Amino acid sequence: CASSQTLNTEAFF.

Concerning this clone itself: This CDR3 is also generated by other DNA sequences in the sample. J is TRBJ1-5 and V is TRBV5-8; D gene uncertain. With 2 bases removed from V and 6 bases from J, the gap between germline ends came to 6 bases. The germline gives CDR1 SGHTS, CDR2 YDEGEE. The CDR3 is made up of 12 amino acids. CDR3 sequence: CASSFPGQPQHF. The CDR3 DNA sequence: TGTGCCAGCAGCTTCCCCGGTCAGCCCCAGCATTTT.

The chain combines TRBV6-5 with TRBJ1-2; no firm D call. The CDR3 is 15 amino acids. Trimming pared 2 bases from V and 4 bases from J, leaving 14 bases between. Germline V gene lookup returns CDR1 MNHEY and CDR2 SVGAGI. The CDR3 sequence is CASSYGSGQTYGYTF. CDR3 in DNA: TGTGCCAGCAGTTACGGCAGCGGGCAGACCTATGGCTACACCTTC.

This rearrangement joins TRBV19 to TRBJ1-6; D is undetermined. The CDR3 contains 14 residues. With 5 bases removed from V and 8 bases from J, the gap between germline ends came to 13 bases. CDR1 and CDR2 (germline): LNHDA, SQIVND (reference sequence). Here the CDR3 reads CASSPGGRYSPLHF. In DNA form, the CDR3 reads TGTGCCAGTAGTCCCGGAGGACGGTATTCACCCCTCCACTTT.

V is TRBV6-1 and J is TRBJ2-5; 7 bases line up with TRBD1. The V gene's germline CDR1 is MNHNS and CDR2 SASEGT. The CDR3 has 15 amino acids. The V and J ends lost 4 bases and 2 bases, in that order; junction bases with no gene match: 7. The DNA of the CDR3 is TGTGCCAGCAGTGGGGACAGAGGAACACAAGAGACCCAGTACTTC. Translating gives CASSGDRGTQETQYF.

This sequence joins TRBV18 and TRBJ1-2; 11 bases map to TRBD1. CDR1 is KGHSH and CDR2 is LQKENI in the germline V gene. This CDR3 has 13 amino acids. Trimming removed 7 bases from V and 7 bases from J; junction bases left unmatched: 5. The CDR3 loop is CASLKDRGLGYTF. DNA for the CDR3: TGTGCCAGCTTGAAGGACAGGGGGCTTGGCTACACCTTC.

The chain has TRBV19 and TRBJ1-3; perhaps TRBD1 as D (6 bases). The CDR3 is 15 residues long. Trimming removed 8 bases at V and 3 bases at J, with 17 bases between. Germline CDR1 reads LNHDA; CDR2 reads SQIVND (reference sequence). This CDR3 is CASGLTGSGGNTIYF. In DNA, the CDR3 is TGTGCCAGTGGACTCACAGGGTCTGGTGGAAACACCATATATTTT.